This TCR beta chain emerged from a study of blood T cell repertoires in COVID-19. The method was immunoSEQ multiplex PCR; TCRdb's version includes in-frame clones alone and lacks a portion of them. The sample has under 200,000 clones, roughly 73% seen once. The CDR3 is 15 amino acids. Germline CDR1 SGHRS, CDR2 YFSETQ. Deletions cut 4 bases from V and 5 bases from J, with 18 bases between. This receptor was identified in a man aged 65 to 85 with acute or convalescent COVID-19. Sequenced sample: peripheral blood. This chain joins TRBV5-1 and TRBJ2-5; TRBD1 is a possible D gene (5 bases). CDR3 DNA: TGCGCCAGCAGCCCTTACGGGCAGGGTCACGAGACCCAGTACTTC. Encoded protein: CASSPYGQGHETQYF.